Below are 29 T cell receptor beta chains sequenced from a single sample in a study of cytomegalovirus exposure and HLA in healthy donors. PCR was performed using 60 Vbeta and 13 Jbeta primers. Generated by immunoSEQ multiplex PCR, the TCRdb table keeps only in-frame clones and is missing some. In the table there are some 60,000 clones, about 80% of which are singletons. Sequencing was performed on PBMCs. The receptors come from a human donor in good health.

The genes are TRBV18 and TRBJ2-5, with 9 positions matching TRBD1. The CDR3 spans 15 residues. J gave up 4 bases and V 6 bases, and 9 bases lay outside the gene matches. The germline CDR1 and CDR2 sequences are KGHSH and LQKENI. The CDR3 nucleotides read TGTGCCAGCTCTGGGACAGGGCCCTTAAGAGAGACCCAGTACTTC. This encodes CASSGTGPLRETQYF.

V and J are TRBV6-5 and TRBJ1-2; unclear D gene. The CDR3 runs to 13 residues. The V end was cut by 0 bases, the J end by 3 bases, with 5 bases between. Germline V gives CDR1 MNHEY, CDR2 SVGAGI. CDR3 sequence (DNA): TGTGCCAGCAGTTACTCGAGGTACTATGGCTACACCTTC. This translates into CASSYSRYYGYTF.

The J gene is TRBJ2-2, the V gene TRBV30; 7 bases line up with TRBD2. V lost 2 bases to trimming and J lost 6 bases; unmatched junction nucleotides: 3. This CDR3 has 13 amino acids. CDR1 and CDR2 (germline): GTSNPN, SVGIG (reference sequence). The CDR3 sequence: CAWSRTSAGELFF. The CDR3, as DNA: TGTGCCTGGAGTAGGACTAGTGCCGGGGAGCTGTTTTTT.

CDR3 sequence: CAWSPSRRNQPQHF. Written as DNA, the CDR3 is TGTGCCTGGAGTCCTTCCCGTCGCAATCAGCCCCAGCATTTT. The rearrangement joins TRBV30 to TRBJ1-5, with no clear D. This CDR3 contains 14 residues. Germline V CDR1 and CDR2: GTSNPN, SVGIG (reference sequence). Trimming took 2 bases from V and 2 from J, leaving 10 bases between them.

With regard to this clone: The junction shows a germline mismatch at one end, possibly a read error. DNA for the CDR3: TGCGCCAGCGGCCAAGCGGGACAGGGCCTTCGGGGCTACACCTTC. Translated: CASGQAGQGLRGYTF. The chain employs TRBV4-3 and TRBJ1-2, with 9 bases that match TRBD1. Germline V lookup: CDR1 LGHNA, CDR2 YSLEER. The CDR3 is 15 amino acids.

In its sample, this clone was seen once. This rearrangement joins TRBV5-6 to TRBJ1-1; perhaps TRBD1 as D (5 bases). The CDR3 runs to 14 residues. Germline CDR1 SGHDT, CDR2 YYEEEE. Trimming cost V 3 bases and J 1 base, with 10 bases left between them. The CDR3 DNA is TGTGCCAGCAGCTGGGGCGGGGAGAACACTGAAGCTTTCTTT. This encodes CASSWGGENTEAFF. Filled out from reference TRBV5-6 and TRBJ1-1, the complete variable domain reads DAGVTQSPTHLIKTRGQQVTLRCSPKSGHDTVSWYQQALGQGPQFIFQYYEEEERQRGNFPDRFSGHQFPNYSSELNVNALLLGDSALYLCASSWGGENTEAFFGQGTRLTVV.

The chain uses TRBV25-1 and TRBJ2-3, with 12 positions matching TRBD2. Germline loops: CDR1 MGHDK, CDR2 SYGVNS. Trimming took 5 bases from V and 5 from J; bases not matched to a gene: 5. This CDR3 contains 15 residues. The CDR3 region has the DNA TGTGCCAGCAGTCGGACTAGCGGGGAGAAAGATACGCAGTATTTT. Residues: CASSRTSGEKDTQYF.

The rearrangement joins TRBV11-3 to TRBJ2-5, with D perhaps TRBD2 (7 bases). Germline-derived CDR1 and CDR2 are SGHNT and YENEEA. V was shortened by 4 bases and J by 11 bases, with 26 bases between the two germline ends. This CDR3 has 16 amino acids. The DNA for the CDR3 is TGTGCCAGCAGCTCCAGTGAAGGGGGGGTTTCTAAAGAGCAGTACTTC. The encoded protein is CASSSSEGGVSKEQYF.

The V gene is TRBV15, the J gene TRBJ1-2; weak D call: TRBD1 (6 bases). V was clipped by 0 bases and J by 8 bases, with 13 bases between them. This CDR3 comprises 14 residues. The germline gives CDR1 LNHNV, CDR2 YYDKDF (reference sequence). The CDR3 loop is CATSRELQGGGYTF. The CDR3 DNA reads TGTGCCACCAGCAGAGAACTACAGGGAGGGGGCTACACCTTC.

The V and J genes are TRBV7-2 and TRBJ1-1; D is undetermined. CDR3 length equals 13 residues. CDR1 is SGHTA and CDR2 is FQGNSA in the germline V gene. The ends were cut back, 3 bases at V and 1 base at J, with 6 bases in the middle. The CDR3 loop reads CASSLQKNTEAFF. The DNA of the CDR3 is TGTGCCAGCAGCTTGCAGAAGAACACTGAAGCTTTCTTT. The full variable domain, its missing parts supplied by reference TRBV7-2 and TRBJ1-1, is GAGVSQSPSNKVTEKGKDVELRCDPISGHTALYWYRQSLGQGLEFLIYFQGNSAPDKSGLPSDRFSAERTGGSVSTLTIQRTQQEDSAVYLCASSLQKNTEAFFGQGTRLTVV.

The V gene is TRBV9, the J gene TRBJ2-3; 10 bases agree with TRBD2. V trimming: 4 bases; J trimming: 2 bases; junction bases outside the gene matches: 1. The CDR3 covers 14 residues. From germline, CDR1 is SGDLS and CDR2 YYNGEE. The CDR3 DNA reads as TGTGCCAGCAGCCTAGCGGGAGCCACAGATACGCAGTATTTT. As protein: CASSLAGATDTQYF.

DNA for the CDR3: TGTGCCAGCAGCCTACAAGCAGGGACAGAGAACACTGAAGCTTTCTTT. This encodes CASSLQAGTENTEAFF. V usage is TRBV7-2 and J usage is TRBJ1-1; 7 bases are shared with TRBD1. The length of the CDR3 is 16 residues. J lost 1 base, V lost 5 bases, and 10 bases had no gene match. The V gene's germline CDR1 is SGHTA and CDR2 FQGNSA.

This clone was recorded once. The rearrangement joins TRBV10-1 to TRBJ1-1, with D perhaps matching TRBD1 (5 bases). This CDR3 region has 14 residues. Germline assignment: CDR1 WNHNN and CDR2 SYGVQD (reference sequence). Trimming removed 0 bases from V and 1 base from J, with 6 bases in between. The CDR3 is CASSESGGNTEAFF. CDR3 sequence (DNA): TGCGCCAGCAGTGAGTCGGGGGGGAACACTGAAGCTTTCTTT.

The rearrangement joins TRBV7-2 to TRBJ1-4, with D possibly being TRBD1 (5 bases). The CDR3 is 14 residues long. V lost 0 bases and J lost 7, with 9 bases in between. The V gene's germline CDR1 is SGHTA and CDR2 FQGNSA. In nucleotides, the CDR3 is TGTGCCAGCAGCTTAGCGCGGGACTCTGAAAAACTGTTTTTT. Protein product: CASSLARDSEKLFF.

The chain carries TRBV19 and TRBJ2-7; tentatively, D is TRBD1 (6 bases). With 2 bases removed from V and 3 bases from J, the gap between germline ends came to 8 bases. The CDR3 has 13 amino acids. Germline-derived CDR1 and CDR2 are LNHDA and SQIVND (reference sequence). CDR3 region: CASSITGRYEQYF. In DNA form, the CDR3 reads TGTGCCAGTAGTATAACAGGGCGCTACGAGCAGTACTTC. The whole variable domain, filled in from reference TRBV19 and TRBJ2-7, reads DGGITQSPKYLFRKEGQNVTLSCEQNLNHDAMYWYRQDPGQGLRLIYYSQIVNDFQKGDIAEGYSVSREKKESFPLTVTSAQKNPTAFYLCASSITGRYEQYFGPGTRLTVT.

The chain links TRBV30 to TRBJ1-2; 7 nucleotides align to TRBD1. This CDR3 region has 14 residues. From germline, CDR1 is GTSNPN and CDR2 SVGIG (reference sequence). V was pared by 0 bases and J by 6 bases, with 7 bases of the junction left unmatched. The DNA for the CDR3 is TGTGCCTGGAGTGTACAACGAGGGGGCCATGGCTACACCTTC. Translating it yields CAWSVQRGGHGYTF.

This clone was seen just once. This chain links TRBV30 with TRBJ2-7; 9 nucleotides agree with TRBD2. With 5 bases clipped from V and 4 bases from J, the junction kept 6 bases outside the gene matches. The CDR3 runs to 13 residues. Germline CDR1 and CDR2: GTSNPN and SVGIG (reference sequence). This CDR3 is CAWGLAGPYEQYF. CDR3 in DNA: TGTGCCTGGGGGCTAGCGGGACCTTACGAGCAGTACTTC.

V gene TRBV19 combines with J gene TRBJ2-7; D remains unclear. The germline CDR1 and CDR2 sequences are LNHDA and SQIVND (reference sequence). The V gene lost 1 base and the J gene lost 3 bases, with 7 bases spanning the gap. This CDR3 comprises 13 residues. CDR3 loop: CASSIGRYYEQYF. CDR3 coding DNA: TGTGCCAGTAGTATAGGCAGATACTACGAGCAGTACTTC.

This rearrangement joins TRBV4-2 to TRBJ1-2; 7 bases are a match to TRBD1. J was trimmed by 7 bases and V by 0 bases; bases with no gene match: 5. The CDR3 has 14 amino acids. The germline gives CDR1 LGHNA, CDR2 YNFKEQ. The CDR3 region has the DNA TGTGCCAGCAGCCAAGACCTAACAGGGGTTGGCTACACCTTC. As protein: CASSQDLTGVGYTF.

The J gene is TRBJ2-5, the V gene TRBV5-1, with a possible D match to TRBD2 (6 bases). This CDR3 has 16 amino acids. CDR1 is SGHRS, CDR2 YFSETQ, per germline. The germline V and J ends were trimmed by 1 base and 2 bases, with 15 bases remaining between them. The CDR3 DNA follows: TGCGCCAGCAGCTTGTCGGTCACAGGACTACAAGAGACCCAGTACTTC. As protein: CASSLSVTGLQETQYF. Full variable domain (missing parts from reference TRBV5-1 and TRBJ2-5): KAGVTQTPRYLIKTRGQQVTLSCSPISGHRSVSWYQQTPGQGLQFLFEYFSETQRNKGNFPGRFSGRQFSNSRSEMNVSTLELGDSALYLCASSLSVTGLQETQYFGPGTRLLVL.

The V gene is TRBV18, the J gene TRBJ2-7; TRBD1 aligns across 10 bases. The germline gives CDR1 KGHSH, CDR2 LQKENI. The junction had 5 bases not matched to a gene; V was cut back by 3 bases and J by 3 bases. This CDR3 contains 15 residues. CDR3 sequence: CASSPAGQGFYEQYF. In nucleotides, the CDR3 is TGTGCCAGCTCACCGGCGGGACAGGGGTTCTACGAGCAGTACTTC.

V usage is TRBV6-1 and J usage is TRBJ1-2; D uncertain. Germline assignment: CDR1 MNHNS and CDR2 SASEGT. The CDR3 is 15 amino acids. V was shortened by 4 bases and J by 5 bases, with 17 bases between the two germline ends. CDR3 bases: TGTGCCAGCAGTGGGTTGAGTGGAGCCCTTTATGGCTACACCTTC. It codes for CASSGLSGALYGYTF.

The chain is built from TRBV10-3 and TRBJ1-2; D gene unclear. This CDR3 has 12 amino acids. The V gene's germline CDR1 is ENHRY and CDR2 SYGVKD. V was cut by 4 bases and J by 5 bases, with 8 bases left in between. The CDR3 bases are TGTGCCATCAGTGCGTTGGCTTATGGCTACACCTTC. As protein: CAISALAYGYTF.

V gene TRBV30 combines with J gene TRBJ2-7, with a tentative D call TRBD1 (5 bases). The CDR3 consists of 15 residues. The germline gives CDR1 GTSNPN, CDR2 SVGIG (reference sequence). V lost 1 base and J 4 bases, leaving 17 bases between the germline ends. CDR3 sequence: CAWSEGQTPSYEQYF. CDR3 in DNA: TGTGCCTGGAGTGAGGGGCAAACCCCTAGTTACGAGCAGTACTTC.

This CDR3 reads CASVGVREQYF. In DNA form, the CDR3 reads TGTGCCAGCGTAGGGGTGAGGGAGCAGTACTTC. The genes are TRBV2 and TRBJ2-7; perhaps TRBD1 as D (5 bases). Trimming removed 8 bases at V and 7 bases at J, with 12 bases between. The CDR3 contains 11 residues. From germline, CDR1 is SNHLY and CDR2 FYNNEI.

The rearrangement links TRBV2 to TRBJ1-1; D gene unclear. Per the germline V gene, CDR1 is SNHLY and CDR2 is FYNNEI. The V end was cut by 2 bases, the J end by 1 base, with 8 bases between. The CDR3 length is 14 residues. The CDR3: CASSERSKNTEAFF. The CDR3 bases are TGTGCCAGCAGTGAACGTAGCAAGAACACTGAAGCTTTCTTT.

This chain joins TRBV27 and TRBJ2-5; a weak D match, TRBD2 (6 bases). Trimming shortened V by 7 bases and J by 5 bases, and 20 bases separated the two germline ends. This CDR3 contains 15 residues. Germline V CDR1 and CDR2: MNHEY, SMNVEV (reference sequence). CDR3: CASTLRRGLMETQYF. CDR3 DNA: TGTGCCAGCACCCTTAGGCGGGGATTAATGGAGACCCAGTACTTC.

V and J are TRBV5-6 and TRBJ2-7; a possible D gene is TRBD2 (6 bases). Trimming cost V 1 base and J 0 bases, with 14 bases left between them. Looked up from germline, CDR1 is SGHDT and CDR2 is YYEEEE. The CDR3 loop spans 16 amino acids. The CDR3 loop is CASSLTGLSGSYEQYF. The CDR3 DNA is TGTGCCAGCAGCTTGACCGGCCTTAGCGGCTCCTACGAGCAGTACTTC.

With regard to this clone: Germline is not matched at one junction end, which may reflect a read error. The chain links TRBV11-3 to TRBJ2-7; 8 nucleotides agree with TRBD1. There are 14 residues in the CDR3. CDR1 is SGHNT, CDR2 YENEEA, per germline. In nucleotides, the CDR3 is TGTGCCAGCAGCTTAGGGAAACCTAGGGACAGGCCGTTCTTC. Protein: CASSLGKPRDRPFF.